Listed below are T cell receptor beta chains from one sample, sequenced in a study of neurological immune-mediated disorders. TCRdb independently ran MiXCR on the 5' RACE reads; one entry per CDR3 protein. This table has under 90,000 distinct CDR3 sequences, about 9.3% appearing once. Source material: PBMCs. The receptor set was obtained from a man aged 40-49 years in good health. The CDR3 runs from the conserved cysteine through the conserved F or W. Fields, in order: J gene, D gene, clone size, CDR3 length, V gene, CDR3 DNA, CDR3 protein. D genes are given only for firm matches. Some rows have no size entry. The others give once, few or many, or a class for an expanded clone.

TRBJ1-1 TRBD1 many 16 TRBV6-6 TGTGCCAGCAGTTACGGGACAGGGGGCCGGGAGTTGTGGGCTTTCTTT CASSYGTGGRELWAFF
TRBJ2-1 . few 15 TRBV11-2 TGTGCCAGCAGCTTAGATTATTTCTCCTACAATGAGCAGTTCTTC CASSLDYFSYNEQFF
TRBJ1-5 . many 14 TRBV18 TGTGCCAGCTCATCAGGACAGCCTAATCAGCCCCAGCATTTT CASSSGQPNQPQHF
TRBJ2-7 TRBD1 many 17 TRBV5-1 TGCGCCAGCAGCTTGTTTTTAACCGGGACAGGATCTTACGAGCAGTACTTC CASSLFLTGTGSYEQYF
TRBJ1-2 . many 11 TRBV29-1 TGCAGCGTTGTGACAGACTATGGCTACACCTTC CSVVTDYGYTF
TRBJ2-5 . many 16 TRBV27 TGTGCCAGCAGTCCCACCTCCTCCTTTGGAGGAGAGACCCAGTACTTC CASSPTSSFGGETQYF
TRBJ1-2 . many 17 TRBV25-1 TGTGCCAGCAGTGAAGGCCCCCGGCAGGGAATGATGCGCGGCTACACCTTC CASSEGPRQGMMRGYTF
TRBJ2-1 . few 15 TRBV7-8 TGTGCCAGCAGCTTAGCCGGTTACTCCTACAATGAGCAGTTCTTC CASSLAGYSYNEQFF
TRBJ2-7 TRBD2 many 16 TRBV5-1 TGCGCCAGCAGCTTGGCCTCGACTAGCAGATACTACGAGCAGTACTTC CASSLASTSRYYEQYF
TRBJ1-5 . many 14 TRBV7-2 TGTGCCAGCAGCCCAGGTCGAGGGAATCAGCCCCAGCATTTT CASSPGRGNQPQHF
TRBJ2-1 . many 13 TRBV6-5 TGTGCCAGCAGTTACCCCCTTTCGAGTGAGCAGTTCTTC CASSYPLSSEQFF
TRBJ2-2 TRBD2 many 14 TRBV6-4 TGTGCCAGCCAAGGACTAGTGTCTACCGGGGAGCTGTTTTTT CASQGLVSTGELFF
TRBJ2-7 . many 15 TRBV9 TGTGCCAGCAGCCTGGGGGGAGCAGGTTCCTACGAGCAGTACTTC CASSLGGAGSYEQYF
TRBJ1-2 . many 15 TRBV5-1 TGCGCCAGCAGCTGGGATGGGGGCCCGACCTATGGCTACACCTTC CASSWDGGPTYGYTF
TRBJ2-5 . . 13 TRBV29-1 TGCAGCGTTACCCGGCGGAATCGGGAGACCCAGTACTTC CSVTRRNRETQYF
TRBJ2-7 . many 12 TRBV29-1 TGCAGCGTTGCTCAGGGACGCCACGAGCAGTACTTC CSVAQGRHEQYF
TRBJ2-2 . few 13 TRBV19 TGTGCCAGTAACGAAGTCGGCACCGGGGAGCTGTTTTTT CASNEVGTGELFF
TRBJ2-5 . many 14 TRBV10-3 TGTGCCATCAGTGAAGACAGGACCCAAGAGACCCAGTACTTC CAISEDRTQETQYF
TRBJ2-5 . once 12 TRBV18 TGTGCCAGCTCGCCTTACCAAGAGACCCAGTACTTC CASSPYQETQYF
TRBJ2-2 TRBD1 many 15 TRBV9 TGTGCCAGCAGCGTAGTGGCAGGGGGCTCCGGGGAGCTGTTTTTT CASSVVAGGSGELFF
TRBJ2-7 TRBD2 many 14 TRBV6-1 TGTGCCAGCAGCCGACTAGCGGGAGCCCACGAGCAGTACTTC CASSRLAGAHEQYF
TRBJ2-1 . many 15 TRBV20-1 TGCAGTGCTCCCAGCACCAGGGGTCCCTACAATGAGCAGTTCTTC CSAPSTRGPYNEQFF
TRBJ2-1 TRBD2 many 17 TRBV20-1 TGCAGTGCTAGAGATCAAACTAGCGGGAGACTTTACAATGAGCAGTTCTTC CSARDQTSGRLYNEQFF